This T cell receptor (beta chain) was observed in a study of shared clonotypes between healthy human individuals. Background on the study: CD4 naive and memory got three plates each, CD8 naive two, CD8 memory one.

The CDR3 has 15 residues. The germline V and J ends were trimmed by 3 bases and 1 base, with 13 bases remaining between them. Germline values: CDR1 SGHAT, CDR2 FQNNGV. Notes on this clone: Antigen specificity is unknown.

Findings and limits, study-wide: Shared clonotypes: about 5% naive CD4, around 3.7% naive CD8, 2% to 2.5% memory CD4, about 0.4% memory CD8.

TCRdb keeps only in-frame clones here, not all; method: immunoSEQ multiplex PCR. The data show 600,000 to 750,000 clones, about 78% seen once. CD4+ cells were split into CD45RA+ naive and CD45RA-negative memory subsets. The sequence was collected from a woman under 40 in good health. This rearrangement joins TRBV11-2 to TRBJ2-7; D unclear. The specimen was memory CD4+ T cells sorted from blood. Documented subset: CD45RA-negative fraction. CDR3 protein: CASSFYLADSYEQYF. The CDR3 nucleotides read TGTGCCAGCAGCTTTTACCTCGCGGATTCCTACGAGCAGTACTTC.